This TCR beta chain came from a study of T cells expressing NK-cell markers. Study-wide background: It was from sorted CD3+CD56+NKG2C+, CD3+CD56+NKG2C- and CD3+CD56-NKG2C+ T cells that TCR beta repertoires came. Seropositivity for HCMV was found in seven of the eight sequenced donors, with one seronegative.

Germline assignment: CDR1 DFQATT and CDR2 SNEGSKA (reference sequence). The CDR3 is 20 residues long. From the 5' RACE reads, TCRdb lists one entry per CDR3 protein and no DNA. The sample has 120,000 to 150,000 distinct CDR3 sequences. The clonotype was recovered from a man between 18 and 35 years old in good health. Sequences were obtained from blood T cells: a sorted CD56 or NKG2C T cell subset, CD4+ or CD8+ T cells, or bulk PBMC T cells (not recorded which). The rearrangement links TRBV20-1 to TRBJ2-7; TCRdb's D call, TRBD2, is unchecked because there is no DNA. The CDR3 region is CSASAIAGTSGRGPLGEQYF.